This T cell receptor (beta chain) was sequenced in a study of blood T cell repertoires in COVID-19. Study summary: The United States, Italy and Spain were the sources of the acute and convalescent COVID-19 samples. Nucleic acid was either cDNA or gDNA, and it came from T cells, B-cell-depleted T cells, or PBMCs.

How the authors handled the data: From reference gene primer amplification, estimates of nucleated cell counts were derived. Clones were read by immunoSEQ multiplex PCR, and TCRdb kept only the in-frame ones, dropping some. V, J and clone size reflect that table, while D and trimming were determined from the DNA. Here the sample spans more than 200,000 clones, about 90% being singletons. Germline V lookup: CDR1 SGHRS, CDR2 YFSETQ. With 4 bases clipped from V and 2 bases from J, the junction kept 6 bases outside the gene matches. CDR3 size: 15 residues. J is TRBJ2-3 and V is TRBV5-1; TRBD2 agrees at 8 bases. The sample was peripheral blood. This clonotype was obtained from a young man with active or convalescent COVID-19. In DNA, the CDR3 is TGCGCCAGCAGCCCAGCGGGGGACATCACAGATACGCAGTATTTT. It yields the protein CASSPAGDITDTQYF.